The clone carrying this TCR beta chain came up a few times. Both 60 Vbeta primers and 13 Jbeta primers went into the PCR. Generated by immunoSEQ multiplex PCR, the TCRdb table keeps only in-frame clones and is missing some. The sample holds roughly 100,000 clones; 55% to 65% are singletons and the top ten take 3.5% to 4%. V gave up 5 bases and J gave up 2 bases; unmatched junction bases: 15. The germline gives CDR1 SEHNR, CDR2 FQNEAQ (reference sequence). There are 19 residues in the CDR3. The sample originates from a study of cytomegalovirus exposure and HLA in healthy donors. Looking at the study overall: Within the Caucasian-associated ancestry cluster were about 81% of the roughly 400 genotyped donors.

The chain links TRBV7-9 to TRBJ1-4, with 9 bases matching TRBD1. Specimen: PBMCs. The sequence came from a man aged 30 to 45 in good health and CMV-seropositive. CDR3 residues: CASSPPRIGQGRTNEKLFF. The CDR3 DNA reads as TGTGCCAGCAGCCCCCCTCGAATTGGACAGGGGCGGACTAATGAAAAACTGTTTTTT.